This T cell receptor (beta chain) is from a study of identical twins. This clonotype was counted only a few times. Its antigen is as yet unknown. Study-wide points: Models underestimated how often monozygotic twins shared out-of-frame TCR alpha. Reduced insertions were recorded for abundant cord blood beta clonotypes, with no such pattern in memory repertoires.

Each CDR3 protein is one row after TCRdb ran MiXCR on the 5' RACE reads. The sample yields about 790,000 distinct CDR3 sequences, about 20% seen once. These records were also assigned to another study, of T cells expressing NK-cell markers. Turning to that study: Researchers report these clonotypes also headed the CD3+CD56-NKG2C+ fraction in several donors.

The sample consisted of PBMCs. This TCR came from a woman between 18 and 30 years old in good health.

The CDR3 DNA reads as TGCAGCGAGGACTATGGCTACACCTTC. Protein product: CSEDYGYTF. The chain links TRBV29-1 to TRBJ1-2; D uncertain. Between the trimmed V and J ends, which lost 7 bases and 3 bases, there was a span of 3 bases. CDR3 length: 9 amino acids. Germline V gene lookup returns CDR1 SQVTM and CDR2 ANQGSEA.